Presented here are 24 T cell receptor beta chains from one specimen sequenced in a study of PD-1 blockade in classical Hodgkin lymphoma (dated by TCRdb to 2019 to 2021). Library method: the immunoSEQ multiplex PCR assay. TCRdb took over this immuneACCESS table, retaining in-frame rearrangements with V and J assigned. Such tables are incomplete; in checked studies, under half of the missing clones stem from an unresolved V gene, and the remainder is unexplained. The sample table records about 32,000 clones; 81% of these occur just once. The top ten clonotypes cover 17% of the sample. The sample's time point label, decoded: cycle 4 day 1 (C4D1), after 5 to 7 weeks of nivolumab. All trial patients had relapsed after autologous stem cell transplantation, with cohorts A, B and C differing in prior brentuximab vedotin exposure. The sample in question was peripheral blood mononuclear cells (PBMCs), obtained before the fourth cycle of nivolumab. These receptors all stem from a human donor with classical Hodgkin lymphoma.

The chain links TRBV5-6 to TRBJ2-7; 9 nucleotides agree with TRBD1. With 3 bases clipped from V and 0 bases from J, the junction kept 13 bases outside the gene matches. The CDR3 spans 18 residues. CDR1 SGHDT and CDR2 YYEEEE come from the germline V gene. The CDR3, as DNA: TGTGCCAGCAGCTCACAGGGGGCCGGACGTCCGCGCTCCTACGAGCAGTACGTC. It specifies CASSSQGAGRPRSYEQYV.

The chain employs TRBV21-1 and TRBJ2-1; whether TRBD2, the table's D call, matches the DNA was not checked. TRBV21-1 is labeled a pseudogene. The length of the CDR3 is 14 residues. The CDR3 is CASSKACRRNEQFF. In DNA, the CDR3 is TGTGCCAGCAGCAAAGCCTGTCGGCGGAATGAGCAGTTCTTC.

The chain employs TRBV4-1 and TRBJ2-5; D unresolved. Germline CDR1 and CDR2: MGHRA and YSYEKL. CDR3 length: 11 residues. Trimming took 0 bases from V and 4 from J, leaving 0 bases between them. CDR3 bases: TGCGCCAGCAGCCAAGAAGAGACCCAGTACTTC. Protein: CASSQEETQYF.

This chain links TRBV19 with TRBJ1-2, with D uncertain. CDR1 is LNHDA and CDR2 is SQIVND in the germline V gene (reference sequence). This CDR3 is built from 13 residues. Trimming stripped 3 bases from V and 4 bases from J, with 9 bases between. The CDR3 sequence is CASSMNGIYGYTF. The DNA for the CDR3 is TGTGCCAGTAGTATGAACGGGATCTATGGCTACACCTTC.

The gene calls are TRBV9 and TRBJ2-5, with 7 bases identical to TRBD2. Per germline, CDR1 SGDLS and CDR2 YYNGEE. V lost 4 bases, J lost 4 bases, and 7 bases stayed unmatched. This CDR3 is built from 14 residues. The CDR3 loop reads CASSTGGKLETQYF. In DNA, the CDR3 is TGTGCCAGCAGCACCGGGGGGAAGCTAGAGACCCAGTACTTC.

In its sample, this clone was seen once. This sequence joins TRBV5-6 and TRBJ1-2; D unclear. Trimming shortened V by 6 bases and J by 4 bases, and 13 bases separated the two germline ends. Germline CDR1 reads SGHDT; CDR2 reads YYEEEE. CDR3 size: 13 residues. Written as DNA, the CDR3 is TGTGCCAGCAATCCGATCGGCCGCTATGGCTACACCTTC. It encodes CASNPIGRYGYTF.

This clone was seen a handful of times. This chain joins TRBV18 and TRBJ1-1, with D tentatively TRBD1 (6 bases). The V gene lost 5 bases and the J gene lost 0 bases, with 7 bases spanning the gap. The CDR3 is 13 amino acids. Per germline, CDR1 KGHSH and CDR2 LQKENI. CDR3 in DNA: TGTGCCAGCTCAACAGGGTTGAACACTGAAGCTTTCTTT. This sequence encodes CASSTGLNTEAFF.

This clone was seen a few times. The CDR3 sequence is CASSSSARGEAFF. CDR3 DNA: TGCGCCAGCAGCTCATCCGCGAGGGGCGAAGCTTTCTTT. The chain uses TRBV5-1 and TRBJ1-1, with D tentatively TRBD1 (5 bases). Germline V CDR1 and CDR2: SGHRS, YFSETQ. The V end was cut by 3 bases, the J end by 8 bases, with 14 bases between. CDR3 length equals 13 residues. Filled out from reference TRBV5-1 and TRBJ1-1, the complete variable domain reads KAGVTQTPRYLIKTRGQQVTLSCSPISGHRSVSWYQQTPGQGLQFLFEYFSETQRNKGNFPGRFSGRQFSNSRSEMNVSTLELGDSALYLCASSSSARGEAFFGQGTRLTVV.

The V gene is TRBV4-3, the J gene TRBJ2-1, with 11 nucleotides matching TRBD1. Germline CDR1 LGHNA, CDR2 YSLEER. The CDR3 has 19 residues. V trimming: 4 bases; J trimming: 0 bases; junction bases outside the gene matches: 11. CDR3 loop: CASSRRGPGTGGSYNEQFF. CDR3 DNA: TGCGCCAGCAGCCGCAGGGGACCCGGGACAGGGGGCTCCTACAATGAGCAGTTCTTC.

A remark on this clone: At one of its ends the junction is not consistent with the germline gene, which may arise from a read error. V is TRBV7-9 and J is TRBJ1-1; no clear D. The germline V gene has CDR1 SEHNR and CDR2 FQNEAQ (reference sequence). This CDR3 has 14 amino acids. The CDR3 DNA reads as TGCGCCAGCAGCCAAGGAAGCCCCGTCACTGAAGCTTTCTTT. This sequence encodes CASSQGSPVTEAFF.

The chain links TRBV27 to TRBJ2-1; TRBD1 is a possible D gene (5 bases). This CDR3 has 14 amino acids. Trimming pared 3 bases from V and 4 bases from J, leaving 10 bases between. Germline CDR1 is MNHEY and CDR2 is SMNVEV (reference sequence). The CDR3, as DNA: TGTGCCAGCAGTTTGTTGGGGCTGTACAATGAGCAGTTCTTC. Its translation is CASSLLGLYNEQFF.

This clone was counted a few times. The CDR3 is CASSLVEVANYGYTF. Here the CDR3 DNA reads TGTGCCAGCAGCTTAGTTGAGGTAGCTAACTATGGCTACACCTTC. The chain carries TRBV7-9 and TRBJ1-2; the D is unclear. Germline loops: CDR1 SEHNR, CDR2 FQNEAQ (reference sequence). The germline V and J ends were trimmed by 1 base and 0 bases, with 9 bases remaining between them. The CDR3 consists of 15 residues.

This clone was picked up a small number of times. This rearrangement joins TRBV28 to TRBJ2-3, with 12 bases lining up with TRBD2. The germline V gene has CDR1 MDHEN and CDR2 SYDVKM. This CDR3 spans 20 amino acids. V lost 1 base and J lost 7; bases outside the gene matches: 18. CDR3 amino acids: CASSLSSYWTSGKLEYTQYF. In DNA, the CDR3 is TGTGCCAGCAGTTTATCCTCTTATTGGACTAGCGGGAAGTTGGAATATACGCAGTATTTT.

The chain is built from TRBV19 and TRBJ2-4; 9 positions match TRBD1. V lost 7 bases, J lost 9 bases, and 13 bases stayed unmatched. There are 15 residues in the CDR3. Germline V gives CDR1 LNHDA, CDR2 SQIVND (reference sequence). CDR3 coding DNA: TGTGCCAGTAAGGCGGGACAGGGAGGGCAAGGCATTCAGTACTTC. Translated, it gives CASKAGQGGQGIQYF.

In its sample, this clone was seen once. The chain combines TRBV5-1 with TRBJ1-1; a weak D match, TRBD1 (5 bases). CDR1 is SGHRS, CDR2 YFSETQ, per germline. The CDR3 totals 14 residues. V lost 2 bases to trimming and J lost 0 bases, with 8 bases between them. The DNA of the CDR3 is TGCGCCAGCAGCTTAGGGGCTCTGAACACTGAAGCTTTCTTT. This translates into CASSLGALNTEAFF. Complete variable domain (other parts from reference TRBV5-1 and TRBJ1-1): KAGVTQTPRYLIKTRGQQVTLSCSPISGHRSVSWYQQTPGQGLQFLFEYFSETQRNKGNFPGRFSGRQFSNSRSEMNVSTLELGDSALYLCASSLGALNTEAFFGQGTRLTVV.

This clone occurred once. The chain employs TRBV11-1 and TRBJ2-1; D remains unclear. This CDR3 is 14 amino acids long. V lost 5 bases and J 8 bases, leaving 16 bases between the germline ends. Germline V CDR1 and CDR2: SGHAT, FQDESV (reference sequence). Here the CDR3 reads CASSPPPLGDEQFF. DNA of the CDR3: TGTGCCAGCAGCCCACCCCCGCTTGGGGATGAGCAGTTCTTC.

This CDR3 reads CAWTLSRRSSPLHF. In DNA form, the CDR3 reads TGTGCCTGGACGCTCTCCCGTAGGAGTTCACCCCTCCACTTT. The chain carries TRBV30 and TRBJ1-6; D is ambiguous. V was pared by 4 bases and J by 9 bases, with 16 bases between. Per the germline V gene, CDR1 is GTSNPN and CDR2 is SVGIG (reference sequence). CDR3 length: 14 residues. The variable domain in full, completed from reference TRBV30 and TRBJ1-6, reads SQTIHQWPATLVQPVGSPLSLECTVEGTSNPNLYWYRQAAGRGLQLLFYSVGIGQISSEVPQNLSASRPQDRQFILSSKKLLLSDSGFYLCAWTLSRRSSPLHFGNGTRLTVT.

This clone was seen just once. The genes are TRBV6-5 and TRBJ2-3, with D unresolved. The ends were cut back, 2 bases at V and 6 bases at J, with 12 bases in the middle. The CDR3 extends over 14 amino acids. Germline assignment: CDR1 MNHEY and CDR2 SVGAGI. The CDR3 here is CASSYGPFGDTQYF. The CDR3 coding sequence is TGTGCCAGCAGTTACGGGCCATTTGGCGATACGCAGTATTTT.

This clone was counted a few times. The V gene is TRBV7-9, the J gene TRBJ2-5; TRBD2 is a possible D gene (5 bases). V was clipped by 2 bases and J by 4 bases, with 14 bases between them. Looked up from germline, CDR1 is SEHNR and CDR2 is FQNEAQ (reference sequence). The CDR3 has 15 residues. The CDR3 loop reads CASSLSQGRGETQYF. CDR3 in DNA: TGTGCCAGCAGCTTAAGCCAAGGACGGGGAGAGACCCAGTACTTC.

The CDR3 protein is CASSHPGLTNTGELFF. The CDR3 coding sequence is TGTGCCAGCAGCCACCCGGGACTAACCAACACCGGGGAGCTGTTTTTT. The chain couples TRBV7-2 to TRBJ2-2; TRBD2 matches 7 bases. V lost 5 bases, J lost 2 bases, and 8 bases stayed unmatched. CDR3 length: 16 residues. Germline V gene lookup returns CDR1 SGHTA and CDR2 FQGNSA.

Here the CDR3 reads CASSREGGGWGVAEAFF. In nucleotides, the CDR3 is TGCGCCAGCAGCCGGGAGGGAGGGGGCTGGGGGGTAGCTGAAGCTTTCTTT. The chain has TRBV4-3 and TRBJ1-1; 7 bases fit TRBD1. The ends lost 4 bases at V and 6 bases at J; junction bases unmatched: 17. The CDR3 runs to 17 residues. Germline CDR1 is LGHNA and CDR2 is YSLEER.

The V call is TRBV7-9, the J call TRBJ2-5; D call uncertain. V was cut by 3 bases and J by 4 bases, with 6 bases left in between. The CDR3 covers 12 residues. Germline V gene data show CDR1 as SEHNR and CDR2 as FQNEAQ (reference sequence). For the CDR3, the DNA is TGTGCCAGCAGCTTCCTGAGAGAGACCCAGTACTTC. This translates into CASSFLRETQYF. Drawing the rest from reference TRBV7-9 and TRBJ2-5, the complete variable domain is DTGVSQNPRHKITKRGQNVTFRCDPISEHNRLYWYRQTLGQGPEFLTYFQNEAQLEKSRLLSDRFSAERPKGSFSTLEIQRTEQGDSAMYLCASSFLRETQYFGPGTRLLVL.

The chain uses TRBV9 and TRBJ2-1; D is ambiguous. The CDR3 is 13 residues long. Germline values: CDR1 SGDLS, CDR2 YYNGEE. The ends were cut back, 3 bases at V and 5 bases at J, with 9 bases in the middle. This CDR3 reads CASSALQDNEQFF. CDR3 bases: TGTGCCAGCAGCGCATTACAAGACAATGAGCAGTTCTTC. Looking up the rest from reference TRBV9 and TRBJ2-1 gives the full variable domain: DSGVTQTPKHLITATGQRVTLRCSPRSGDLSVYWYQQSLDQGLQFLIQYYNGEERAKGNILERFSAQQFPDLHSELNLSSLELGDSALYFCASSALQDNEQFFGPGTRLTVL.

This clone was seen a handful of times. This sequence joins TRBV5-1 and TRBJ2-2; the match to TRBD2 covers 7 bases. The CDR3 extends over 14 amino acids. V gave up 5 bases and J gave up 4 bases; unmatched junction bases: 5. Germline V gene data show CDR1 as SGHRS and CDR2 as YFSETQ. CDR3: CASSGIAGTGELFF. In DNA, the CDR3 is TGCGCCAGCAGTGGGATAGCGGGCACCGGGGAGCTGTTTTTT.